A selection of T cell receptor beta chains follows, all from one sample in a study of beta chain features in type 1 diabetes. Measured with immunoSEQ multiplex PCR; TCRdb has only the in-frame clones, and not every one. The sample yields more than 250,000 clones, around 21% seen once. Material: naive CD4+ T cells from blood. Receptor source: a woman in her forties with type 1 diabetes. CDR3s include the opening cysteine and the closing phenylalanine or tryptophan. D genes are given only for firm matches. Not every row has a clone size; where given, it reads once, few, many or a size class.

CDR3 protein	CDR3 DNA	clone size	V gene	D gene	J gene
CSVENQGLSEQYF	TGCAGCGTTGAAAATCAGGGTTTAAGCGAGCAGTACTTC	few	TRBV29-1	-	TRBJ2-7
CASSFRRREGGETQYF	TGTGCCAGCAGCTTTAGACGGCGGGAAGGAGGGGAGACCCAGTACTTC	-	TRBV7-2	-	TRBJ2-5
CASSQGLARTGELFF	TGCGCCAGCAGCCAAGGTCTAGCGCGAACCGGGGAGCTGTTTTTT	few	TRBV4-1	-	TRBJ2-2
CASSPPFSSYEQYF	TGTGCCAGCAGTCCCCCCTTCAGCTCCTACGAGCAGTACTTC	few	TRBV28	-	TRBJ2-7
CASSPWADRDGGEQYF	TGTGCCAGCAGCCCATGGGCCGACAGGGACGGTGGCGAGCAGTACTTC	-	TRBV7-9	TRBD1	TRBJ2-7
CASSPMRLGGMEKFF	TGTGCCAGCTCACCGATGAGGCTAGGTGGAATGGAGAAGTTCTTC	few	TRBV18	-	TRBJ2-1
CATSSQARDSNQPQHF	TGTGCCACCAGCAGCCAAGCGCGCGATAGCAATCAGCCCCAGCATTTT	few	TRBV15	-	TRBJ1-5
CASSLGQGAGYEQFF	TGTGCCAGCAGTCTGGGACAGGGGGCAGGTTATGAGCAGTTCTTC	-	TRBV6-5	TRBD1	TRBJ2-1
CASSEALGRQETQYF	TGTGCCAGCAGTGAAGCGCTTGGGCGACAGGAGACCCAGTACTTC	-	TRBV2	-	TRBJ2-5
CSVAGTSGGLSSYNEQFF	TGCAGCGTGGCCGGGACTAGCGGGGGTTTAAGCTCCTACAATGAGCAGTTCTTC	few	TRBV29-1	TRBD2	TRBJ2-1
CSVPQGHIQYF	TGCAGCGTTCCCCAGGGCCACATTCAGTACTTC	few	TRBV29-1	-	TRBJ2-4
CASSSTGTDTEAFF	TGTGCCAGCAGCTCGACAGGGACAGACACTGAAGCTTTCTTT	-	TRBV7-2	TRBD1	TRBJ1-1
CASSTPGLAPKEQYF	TGTGCCAGCAGCACACCGGGACTAGCTCCTAAGGAGCAGTACTTC	few	TRBV25-1	TRBD2	TRBJ2-7
CASSPPGTSVETQYF	TGTGCCAGCAGCCCGCCGGGGACTAGCGTGGAGACCCAGTACTTC	-	TRBV14	TRBD2	TRBJ2-5
CASIPRGGPGTEAFF	TGTGCCAGCATCCCTCGAGGGGGTCCCGGCACTGAAGCTTTCTTT	-	TRBV5-4	-	TRBJ1-1
CASNKAGMETGANVLTF	TGTGCCAGTAACAAGGCAGGGATGGAGACTGGGGCCAACGTCCTGACTTTC	few	TRBV19	-	TRBJ2-6
CASSSSGQGEVSPLHF	TGTGCCAGCAGTTCCTCCGGACAGGGGGAGGTTTCACCCCTCCACTTT	-	TRBV28	TRBD1	TRBJ1-6
CSVLAGELFF	TGCAGCGTACTAGCGGGGGAGCTGTTTTTT	few	TRBV29-1	TRBD2	TRBJ2-2
CSVGGIFDEKLFF	TGCAGCGTTGGAGGTATCTTCGATGAAAAACTGTTTTTT	-	TRBV29-1	-	TRBJ1-4
CASKAGTGDEQYF	TGTGCCAGCAAGGCCGGGACAGGTGACGAGCAGTACTTC	-	TRBV6-1	TRBD1	TRBJ2-7
CASSGWDRGTKGGGYTF	TGTGCCAGCAGCGGGTGGGACAGGGGGACTAAAGGAGGAGGCTACACCTTC	-	TRBV9	TRBD1	TRBJ1-2
CASSTQGAYEQYF	TGTGCCAGCAGCACACAGGGGGCCTACGAGCAGTACTTC	-	TRBV6-5	TRBD1	TRBJ2-7
CASSVESVRGTDTQYF	TGTGCCAGCAGCGTAGAATCAGTCCGGGGCACAGATACGCAGTATTTT	-	TRBV9	-	TRBJ2-3
CATLRGGRTEQFF	TGTGCCACCCTCCGCGGGGGGCGGACTGAGCAGTTCTTC	-	TRBV7-9	TRBD2	TRBJ2-1
CASSNGQWGYTF	TGTGCCAGCAGCAATGGGCAGTGGGGCTACACCTTC	-	TRBV4-2	-	TRBJ1-2
CASSMAGEQFF	TGTGCCAGTAGTATGGCGGGTGAGCAGTTCTTC	few	TRBV19	-	TRBJ2-1
CASSQGGQGLTGELFF	TGCGCCAGCAGCCAAGGGGGGCAGGGGCTGACCGGGGAGCTGTTTTTT	once	TRBV4-1	-	TRBJ2-2
CASSSRMGLAGGLGEQFF	TGTGCCAGCAGTTCTCGCATGGGACTAGCGGGAGGACTCGGGGAGCAGTTCTTC	-	TRBV28	TRBD2	TRBJ2-1
CASSFYRFTDTQYF	TGTGCCAGCAGCTTTTACAGGTTCACAGATACGCAGTATTTT	-	TRBV11-3	-	TRBJ2-3
CASSSRSVYGYTF	TGTGCCAGCAGTTCTCGGAGTGTCTATGGCTACACCTTC	few	TRBV6-5	-	TRBJ1-2
CATSRQGWTGELFF	TGTGCCACCAGCAGACAGGGATGGACGGGGGAGCTGTTTTTT	few	TRBV15	-	TRBJ2-2
CASNWTKRDNEQFF	TGCGCCAGCAATTGGACAAAAAGGGACAATGAGCAGTTCTTC	few	TRBV5-1	-	TRBJ2-1
CASSLFAGNYGYTF	TGTGCCAGCAGCTTGTTTGCAGGAAACTATGGCTACACCTTC	-	TRBV5-6	-	TRBJ1-2
CASSRGQGNTEAFF	TGTGCCAGCTCACGGGGACAGGGGAACACTGAAGCTTTCTTT	-	TRBV18	TRBD1	TRBJ1-1
CASSPRLASGSTDTQYF	TGTGCCAGCAGCCCGCGACTAGCGAGCGGTAGCACAGATACGCAGTATTTT	-	TRBV7-8	TRBD2	TRBJ2-3
CASSPDKTYGYTF	TGTGCCAGCAGTCCTGACAAGACCTATGGCTACACCTTC	-	TRBV2	-	TRBJ1-2
CASSQDLLLGTGDTGELFF	TGCGCCAGCAGCCAAGACCTCCTACTCGGGACAGGGGACACCGGGGAGCTGTTTTTT	-	TRBV4-1	TRBD1	TRBJ2-2
CASSDPSSGRGADTQYF	TGCGCCAGCAGCGACCCATCTTCGGGTCGGGGAGCAGATACGCAGTATTTT	few	TRBV5-1	-	TRBJ2-3
CASSFQLAETQYF	TGTGCCAGCAGCTTTCAACTAGCGGAGACCCAGTACTTC	-	TRBV7-8	TRBD2	TRBJ2-5
CSFSGRRSYNEQFF	TGCAGCTTTAGCGGGAGGAGGTCCTACAATGAGCAGTTCTTC	-	TRBV29-1	TRBD2	TRBJ2-1
CASSRSPGDYGYTF	TGCGCCAGCAGCAGATCCCCGGGGGACTATGGCTACACCTTC	-	TRBV4-3	-	TRBJ1-2
CASSSGLAEQFF	TGTGCCAGCAGCTCGGGACTAGCGGAGCAGTTCTTC	-	TRBV7-2	TRBD2	TRBJ2-1
CASSYGGAQNTEAFF	TGTGCCAGCAGTTACGGGGGGGCGCAGAACACTGAAGCTTTCTTT	-	TRBV6-5	-	TRBJ1-1
CATGLEGDTQYF	TGTGCCACCGGCCTAGAGGGAGATACGCAGTATTTT	few	TRBV28	-	TRBJ2-3
CASKGESGSTDTQYF	TGTGCCAGCAAGGGAGAGAGCGGGTCCACAGATACGCAGTATTTT	-	TRBV2	-	TRBJ2-3
CASSLAGPRETQYF	TGTGCCAGCAGCTTAGCGGGCCCACGGGAGACCCAGTACTTC	-	TRBV7-2	-	TRBJ2-5
CASSLVLGSGTYEQYF	TGTGCCAGCAGCTTAGTTTTGGGTAGCGGGACCTACGAGCAGTACTTC	-	TRBV7-8	TRBD2	TRBJ2-7
CASSLSGWSYNSPLHF	TGTGCCAGCAGCTTGAGCGGTTGGTCCTATAATTCACCCCTCCACTTT	-	TRBV5-6	-	TRBJ1-6
CASSPNQGVGTEAFF	TGCGCCAGCAGCCCTAACCAGGGGGTGGGCACTGAAGCTTTCTTT	once	TRBV4-1	TRBD1	TRBJ1-1
CASSYSGQSYEQYF	TGTGCCAGCAGTTACTCGGGACAGTCCTACGAGCAGTACTTC	-	TRBV6-6	TRBD1	TRBJ2-7